This T cell receptor (beta chain) appears in the sequencing data of a study of CD8+ T cells in alopecia areata. Overall study findings and caveats: Sequences from scalp samples also cover resident alphabeta T cells of normal skin. Mice gave a clearer picture of TCR sharing than patients did, possibly for HLA-related reasons.

Specimens obtained from alopecia areata patients comprised lesional scalp punch biopsies and peripheral blood. This clone was observed a few times. Its antigen is unidentified. TCR sequencing used cDNA made by reverse transcription of extracted RNA. Some clones are missing from TCRdb's copy, which holds only in-frame ones; the method was immunoSEQ multiplex PCR. Here the sample spans about 110,000 clones, over 55% being singletons. Germline lookup yields CDR1 LNHDA and CDR2 SQIVND (reference sequence). The CDR3 consists of 15 residues. Between the trimmed V and J ends, which lost 3 bases and 5 bases, there was a span of 15 bases.

The rearrangement uses TRBV19 and TRBJ2-3; unclear D gene. Sequencing was carried out using NKG2D-low CD8+ T cells sorted from blood. This TCR derives from a human donor with alopecia areata. The CDR3 region has the DNA TGTGCCAGTAGTATGATAGCCACTTCTAGAGATACGCAGTATTTT. It codes for CASSMIATSRDTQYF.